The 26 T cell receptor beta chains given below trace back to one sample, sequenced in a study of blood T cell repertoires in COVID-19. Measured with immunoSEQ multiplex PCR; TCRdb has only the in-frame clones, and not every one. The sample contains over 150,000 clones, around 84% of which appear only once. Source material: peripheral blood. The receptor source for this set is a man aged 35 to 55 with acute or convalescent COVID-19.

The chain links TRBV7-3 to TRBJ2-3; D possibly corresponds to TRBD2 (6 bases). CDR3 length: 16 residues. V lost 6 bases to trimming and J lost 1 base, with 17 bases between them. Germline V CDR1 and CDR2: SGHTA, FQGTGA. In DNA, the CDR3 is TGTGCCAGCAGTCAAACCGGGACTCCCGGCACAGATACGCAGTATTTT. Protein product: CASSQTGTPGTDTQYF. Looking up the rest from reference TRBV7-3 and TRBJ2-3 gives the full variable domain: GAGVSQTPSNKVTEKGKYVELRCDPISGHTALYWYRQSLGQGPEFLIYFQGTGAADDSGLPNDRFFAVRPEGSVSTLKIQRTERGDSAVYLCASSQTGTPGTDTQYFGPGTRLTVL.

This sequence joins TRBV7-3 and TRBJ1-1; D not certain. The CDR3 totals 13 residues. Germline values: CDR1 SGHTA, CDR2 FQGTGA. Trimming took off 1 base at V and 3 bases at J, with 6 bases between the two ends. The CDR3 DNA follows: TGTGCCAGCAGCTTAAACGCGGACACTGAAGCTTTCTTT. It translates to CASSLNADTEAFF. Filled out from reference TRBV7-3 and TRBJ1-1, the complete variable domain reads GAGVSQTPSNKVTEKGKYVELRCDPISGHTALYWYRQSLGQGPEFLIYFQGTGAADDSGLPNDRFFAVRPEGSVSTLKIQRTERGDSAVYLCASSLNADTEAFFGQGTRLTVV.

The chain couples TRBV7-2 to TRBJ1-2, with TRBD1 identical over 8 bases. Germline V lookup: CDR1 SGHTA, CDR2 FQGNSA. The CDR3 runs to 16 residues. V shed 1 base, J shed 6 bases, and the junction held 10 bases outside the gene matches. CDR3 residues: CASSLGQGAFLHGYTF. CDR3 DNA sequence: TGTGCCAGCAGCTTAGGGCAGGGGGCGTTTTTGCATGGCTACACCTTC.

This clone appeared a few times. The chain links TRBV2 to TRBJ1-2; perhaps TRBD1 as D (5 bases). Trimming stripped 6 bases from V and 2 bases from J, with 13 bases between. This CDR3 contains 14 residues. Looked up from germline, CDR1 is SNHLY and CDR2 is FYNNEI. CDR3 residues: CASRGSGGNYGYTF. In DNA form, the CDR3 reads TGTGCCAGCAGGGGGTCGGGGGGGAACTATGGCTACACCTTC.

The chain carries TRBV6-2 or TRBV6-3 and TRBJ2-7; 7 bases map to TRBD1. The CDR3 loop spans 14 amino acids. Germline V gives CDR1 MNHEY, CDR2 SVGEGT. V was pared by 0 bases and J by 3 bases, with 2 bases of the junction left unmatched. The CDR3 DNA follows: TGTGCCAGCAGTTACTCTAGGGACAGCTACGAGCAGTACTTC. Its protein product is CASSYSRDSYEQYF.

The chain employs TRBV14 and TRBJ1-6; D uncertain. Per germline, CDR1 SGHDN and CDR2 FVKESK. V dropped 1 base and J dropped 10 bases, with 14 bases sitting between them. This CDR3 contains 15 residues. The chain's CDR3 is CASSQVGGLGSPLHF. The DNA of the CDR3 is TGTGCCAGCAGCCAAGTAGGAGGGTTGGGATCACCCCTCCACTTT.

On this clone itself: Other DNA sequences within the sample encode an identical CDR3. DNA for the CDR3: TGTGCCAGCAGTCTAGAGGGGGTCACAGATACGCAGTATTTT. Protein: CASSLEGVTDTQYF. This rearrangement joins TRBV5-4 to TRBJ2-3, with a weak D call TRBD1 (6 bases). The CDR3 is 14 amino acids. The V end was cut by 5 bases, the J end by 2 bases, with 12 bases between. Germline V gene sequence: CDR1 SGHNT, CDR2 YYREEE (reference sequence). The whole variable domain, filled in from reference TRBV5-4 and TRBJ2-3, reads ETGVTQSPTHLIKTRGQQVTLRCSSQSGHNTVSWYQQALGQGPQFIFQYYREEENGRGNFPPRFSGLQFPNYSSELNVNALELDDSALYLCASSLEGVTDTQYFGPGTRLTVL.

V gene TRBV30 combines with J gene TRBJ1-1; D unresolved. CDR1 GTSNPN and CDR2 SVGIG come from the germline V gene (reference sequence). Trimming took off 7 bases at V and 1 base at J, with 10 bases between the two ends. The CDR3 runs to 12 residues. DNA of the CDR3: TGTGCCTCCCCCGGGAGGAACACTGAAGCTTTCTTT. Its protein is CASPGRNTEAFF.

This sequence joins TRBV5-1 and TRBJ1-3; possible D gene TRBD1, 6 bases. Germline assignment: CDR1 SGHRS and CDR2 YFSETQ. Trimming left V 4 bases short and J 2 bases short, with 19 bases between. CDR3 size: 17 residues. The CDR3 DNA is TGCGCCAGCAGCATCCAACATCTGGGGGCCGCTGGAAACACCATATATTTT. Protein: CASSIQHLGAAGNTIYF.

The chain links TRBV3-1 (or the pseudogene TRBV3-2) to TRBJ1-6; unclear D gene. The germline gives CDR1 LGHDT, CDR2 YNNKEL (reference sequence). V was shortened by 3 bases and J by 12 bases, with 12 bases between the two germline ends. CDR3 size: 13 residues. CDR3 coding DNA: TGTGCCAGCAGCCAGTCCCACAGAGAACCCCTCCACTTT. Its translation is CASSQSHREPLHF.

This clone was observed once. The genes are TRBV24-1 and TRBJ2-7, with D possibly TRBD1 on 5 matching bases. Trimming pared 10 bases from V and 3 bases from J, leaving 21 bases between. The CDR3 is 15 amino acids. Germline values: CDR1 KGHDR, CDR2 SFDVKD. The CDR3 spells CATWPNVGASYEQYF. For the CDR3, the DNA is TGTGCCACGTGGCCCAACGTAGGGGCCAGCTACGAGCAGTACTTC.

This sequence joins TRBV4-2 and TRBJ2-1, with 12 bases that match TRBD2. Germline V CDR1 and CDR2: LGHNA, YNFKEQ. The CDR3 consists of 17 residues. Trimming at V came to 4 bases and at J to 1 base, leaving 5 bases not matched to a gene. The CDR3 DNA reads TGTGCCAGCAGCCTTCTAGCGGGGGGGCTGTCCTACAATGAGCAGTTCTTC. It translates to CASSLLAGGLSYNEQFF.

The rearrangement joins TRBV18 to TRBJ1-1, with 8 bases fitting TRBD1. The CDR3 is 15 amino acids. Germline CDR1 reads KGHSH; CDR2 reads LQKENI. The J segment lost 3 bases and the V segment lost 1 base, leaving 4 bases of the junction unmatched. The CDR3 region is CASSPRAGGDTEAFF. The CDR3 region has the DNA TGTGCCAGCTCACCACGCGCAGGGGGCGACACTGAAGCTTTCTTT.

The chain employs TRBV7-9 and TRBJ2-7; TRBD1 is a possible D gene (5 bases). Trimming cost V 5 bases and J 2 bases, with 13 bases left between them. Germline V gene lookup returns CDR1 SEHNR and CDR2 FQNEAQ (reference sequence). This CDR3 is 14 amino acids long. The DNA of the CDR3 is TGTGCCAGCAGCCGCGTGTCAGGGCCCTACGAGCAGTACTTC. Residues: CASSRVSGPYEQYF.

This rearrangement joins TRBV4-2 to TRBJ1-5; D ambiguous. This CDR3 is 17 amino acids long. V lost 1 base, J lost 0 bases, and 13 bases lay in between. The germline V gene encodes CDR1 LGHNA and CDR2 YNFKEQ. CDR3 sequence reads: CASSQGGRTYSNQPQHF. For the CDR3, the DNA is TGTGCCAGCAGCCAAGGAGGACGGACTTATAGCAATCAGCCCCAGCATTTT.

This clone was counted only a few times. The chain combines TRBV3-1 (or the pseudogene TRBV3-2) with TRBJ2-4; 10 bases map to TRBD2. V trimming: 6 bases; J trimming: 1 base; junction bases outside the gene matches: 9. Per the germline V gene, CDR1 is LGHDT and CDR2 is YNNKEL (reference sequence). The CDR3 totals 17 residues. This CDR3 is CASSPQRGGGAKNIQYF. Here the CDR3 DNA reads TGTGCCAGCAGTCCCCAGCGGGGGGGAGGGGCCAAAAACATTCAGTACTTC.

V gene TRBV27 combines with J gene TRBJ2-1; TRBD2 matches 10 bases. The CDR3 loop spans 15 amino acids. In germline, CDR1 is MNHEY, CDR2 SMNVEV (reference sequence). V was clipped by 6 bases and J by 4 bases; unmatched bases: 6. The DNA of the CDR3 is TGTGCCAGCAGACTTGAGCGGGGGGGATACAATGAGCAGTTCTTC. Protein product: CASRLERGGYNEQFF.

CDR3 in amino acids: CASSAWDRGGDQPQHF. CDR3 sequence (DNA): TGTGCCAGTAGTGCTTGGGACAGGGGAGGAGATCAGCCCCAGCATTTT. The chain combines TRBV19 with TRBJ1-5, with 10 bases matching TRBD1. The CDR3 is 16 residues long. Looked up from germline, CDR1 is LNHDA and CDR2 is SQIVND (reference sequence). With V trimmed by 5 bases and J by 5 bases, 9 bases remained unmatched.

The rearrangement uses TRBV2 and TRBJ1-6; unclear D gene. The CDR3 runs to 13 residues. CDR1 is SNHLY, CDR2 FYNNEI, per germline. V lost 3 bases and J 6 bases, leaving 6 bases between the germline ends. The chain's CDR3 is CASSEEINSPLHF. The CDR3 region has the DNA TGTGCCAGCAGTGAGGAGATTAATTCACCCCTCCACTTT.

This chain uses TRBV15 with TRBJ1-6; 10 bases agree with TRBD1. Germline loops: CDR1 LNHNV, CDR2 YYDKDF (reference sequence). The junction had 10 bases not matched to a gene; V was cut back by 5 bases and J by 9 bases. CDR3 length equals 16 residues. Written as DNA, the CDR3 is TGTGCCACCAGCGGGCTGACAGGGGGCAGAGGTTCACCCCTCCACTTT. Translated: CATSGLTGGRGSPLHF.

The gene calls are TRBV6-1 and TRBJ1-5, with a weak D call TRBD1 (6 bases). CDR1 and CDR2 (germline): MNHNS, SASEGT. Deletions cut 3 bases from V and 4 bases from J, with 16 bases between. There are 16 residues in the CDR3. The CDR3 protein is CASSEWEQGSNQPQHF. The CDR3 DNA follows: TGTGCCAGCAGTGAGTGGGAGCAGGGGTCAAATCAGCCCCAGCATTTT.

The rearrangement links TRBV6-2 or TRBV6-3 to TRBJ1-2; a possible D gene is TRBD1 (5 bases). V lost 2 bases and J 5 bases, leaving 21 bases between the germline ends. The CDR3 is 17 residues long. Germline values: CDR1 MNHEY, CDR2 SVGEGT. The CDR3 DNA is TGTGCCAGCAGTTACCCGTCCCTCAAGGGGATTGGGTATGGCTACACCTTC. Translation: CASSYPSLKGIGYGYTF.

The chain recombines TRBV12-3 or TRBV12-4 with TRBJ1-3; D not certain. This CDR3 contains 12 residues. The germline V and J ends were trimmed by 6 bases and 2 bases, with 5 bases remaining between them. CDR3 sequence (DNA): TGTGCCAGCAGGCCAGCTGGAAACACCATATATTTT. This codes for CASRPAGNTIYF.

The chain carries TRBV12-1 and TRBJ2-1; TRBD2, the table's D call, lacks a check against the DNA. TRBV12-1 is flagged as a pseudogene. This CDR3 spans 18 amino acids. CDR3 residues: CASSFGLRCLSSYNEQFF. DNA of the CDR3: TGTGCCAGCAGCTTCGGACTACGGTGTCTCAGCTCCTACAATGAGCAGTTCTTC.

This CDR3 is CSGGKGETQYF. The CDR3 DNA reads as TGCAGCGGCGGGAAGGGAGAGACCCAGTACTTC. The chain employs TRBV20-1 and TRBJ2-5, with a possible D match to TRBD2 (6 bases). The V gene's germline CDR1 is DFQATT and CDR2 SNEGSKA (reference sequence). The CDR3 contains 11 residues.

V and J are TRBV27 and TRBJ2-7, with 7 bases identical to TRBD1. The V gene's germline CDR1 is MNHEY and CDR2 SMNVEV (reference sequence). CDR3 length: 14 residues. The ends lost 6 bases at V and 5 bases at J; junction bases unmatched: 10. The CDR3 nucleotides read TGTGCCAGCAGGGTCGCGACAGGGTGGCACGAGCAGTACTTC. It yields the protein CASRVATGWHEQYF.